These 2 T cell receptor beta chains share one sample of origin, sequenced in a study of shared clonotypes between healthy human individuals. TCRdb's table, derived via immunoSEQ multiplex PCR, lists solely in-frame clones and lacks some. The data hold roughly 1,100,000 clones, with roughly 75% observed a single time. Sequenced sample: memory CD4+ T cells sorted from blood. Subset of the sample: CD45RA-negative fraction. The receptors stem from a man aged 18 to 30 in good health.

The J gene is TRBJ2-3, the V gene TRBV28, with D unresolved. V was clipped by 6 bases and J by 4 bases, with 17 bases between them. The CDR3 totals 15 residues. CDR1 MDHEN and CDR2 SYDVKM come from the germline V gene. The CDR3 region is CASSMGFIEADTQYF. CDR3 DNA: TGTGCCAGCAGCATGGGATTCATTGAGGCAGATACGCAGTATTTT.

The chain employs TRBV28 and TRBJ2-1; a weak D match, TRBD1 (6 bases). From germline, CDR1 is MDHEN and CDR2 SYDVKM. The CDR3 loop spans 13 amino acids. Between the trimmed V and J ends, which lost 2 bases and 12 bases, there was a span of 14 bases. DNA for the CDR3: TGTGCCAGCAGTTTACCCAGGGGCGGGTGGCAGTTCTTC. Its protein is CASSLPRGGWQFF.